The rows below give T cell receptor beta chains drawn from one sample of a study of spatial heterogeneity in lung cancer. TCRdb reprocessed the 5' RACE reads with MiXCR, giving one entry per CDR3 protein. In the table there are about 94,000 distinct CDR3 sequences, roughly a fifth of which are singletons. The sample here was PBMCs, taken at follow-up. These receptors were obtained from a male donor with early-stage non-small cell lung cancer. The CDR3 runs from the conserved cysteine through the conserved F or W. Expanded clones are given a class, and other clones once, few, many or no size at all.

>few|TRBV2|15|TRBJ2-2
CASERENANTGELFF
>NA|TRBV29-1|13|TRBJ2-2
CSGRLGTTGELFF
>NA|TRBV20-1|14|TRBJ1-1
CSATTGGLNTEAFF
>few|TRBV12-3/TRBV12-4|14|TRBJ1-5
CASSLTDSNQPQHF
>NA|TRBV20-1|13|TRBJ1-2
CSALDRTGDGYTF
>NA|TRBV7-2|15|TRBJ1-5
CASSLIGERNQPQHF
>NA|TRBV7-2|14|TRBJ2-1
CASSPRWGGNEQFF
>few|TRBV3-1|12|TRBJ2-7
CASSQQSYEQYF
>NA|TRBV29-1|14|TRBJ2-1
CSVGLAGGVNEQFF
>few|TRBV5-5|14|TRBJ2-7
CASSLESRGYEQYF
>few|TRBV10-3|14|TRBJ1-1
CAISGSIRNTEAFF
>NA|TRBV5-1|15|TRBJ2-3
CASSLAGKVTDTQYF
>once|TRBV6-5|14|TRBJ2-2
CASSYGAHPGELFF
>many|TRBV2|15|TRBJ1-2
CASRDRDRGSYGYTF
>few|TRBV18|16|TRBJ2-3
CASSPQSGRITDTQYF